This T cell receptor (delta chain) was obtained from a study of gamma-delta T cells after stem cell transplantation. TCRdb re-called the RT-PCR reads via CATT. This table holds some 16,000 delta-chain clones, just under 9.5% found once. V lost 4 bases, J lost 2 bases, and 9 bases stayed unmatched. This CDR3 has 16 residues. Germline-derived CDR1 and CDR2 are GEAIGNYY and EKD. This clone has just a few counts. This DNA translates differently at residue 10 from the TCRdb protein, which is that of a much larger clone; a read error is likely, and the protein shown is the DNA's own translation. What was sequenced was gamma-delta T cells. This rearrangement joins TRDV2 to TRDJ1; 10 bases map to TRDD3. This clonotype was obtained from a human donor. It is not recorded whose cells these are; they may come from a transplant donor. The CDR3 spells CACDPVLGDLTDKLIF. The CDR3 DNA reads as TGTGCCTGTGATCCCGTACTGGGGGATCTGACCGATAAACTCATCTTT.